Listed here are 9 T cell receptor beta chains from one sample, sequenced in a study of T cell responses to AZD1222 COVID-19 vaccine. This table comes from immunoSEQ multiplex PCR, and its TCRdb copy is limited to in-frame clones, with some not included. In the table there are 100,000 to 120,000 clones, about 85% of which are singletons. The sequences come from peripheral blood, collected on day 0 of AZD1222 vaccination. These receptors all come from an adult in good health.

The gene calls are TRBV27 and TRBJ2-1; no definite D call. Germline CDR1 is MNHEY and CDR2 is SMNVEV (reference sequence). The CDR3 sequence is 14 residues long. Deletions cut 2 bases from V and 8 bases from J, with 13 bases between. In DNA form, the CDR3 reads TGTGCCAGCAGTTTAGCCCCGGACGGCTATGAGCAGTTCTTC. Its protein product is CASSLAPDGYEQFF.

The chain links TRBV15 to TRBJ1-1; D possibly corresponds to TRBD1 (6 bases). V dropped 1 base and J dropped 2 bases, with 11 bases sitting between them. Germline values: CDR1 LNHNV, CDR2 YYDKDF (reference sequence). The CDR3 extends over 15 amino acids. The CDR3 DNA follows: TGTGCCACCAGCAGAGCGGACAGTTCCAACACTGAAGCTTTCTTT. This gives the protein CATSRADSSNTEAFF. Using reference TRBV15 and TRBJ1-1 for the parts outside the CDR3, the full variable domain is DAMVIQNPRYQVTQFGKPVTLSCSQTLNHNVMYWYQQKSSQAPKLLFHYYDKDFNNEADTPDNFQSRRPNTSFCFLDIRSPGLGDTAMYLCATSRADSSNTEAFFGQGTRLTVV.

V is TRBV7-2 and J is TRBJ2-7, with no clear D. Germline V lookup: CDR1 SGHTA, CDR2 FQGNSA. Trimming shortened V by 1 base and J by 0 bases, and 10 bases separated the two germline ends. There are 15 residues in the CDR3. CDR3 sequence (DNA): TGTGCCAGCAGCTTAGAGCCAATCAGCTCCTACGAGCAGTACTTC. This translates into CASSLEPISSYEQYF.

This clone was seen just once. The chain joins TRBV20-1 to TRBJ1-2; 8 bases agree with TRBD1. This CDR3 comprises 19 residues. Germline V CDR1 and CDR2: DFQATT, SNEGSKA (reference sequence). After removal of 3 bases from V and 8 bases from J, the junction contained 26 bases not matched to a gene. The CDR3 bases are TGCAGTGCTAGTAACCAGGGGGCGGTTGAGGCGAAGGGCCGGGGCGGCTACACCTTC. Translated, it gives CSASNQGAVEAKGRGGYTF.

This chain joins TRBV18 and TRBJ1-4; 7 bases are a match to TRBD1. The length of the CDR3 is 16 residues. Germline CDR1 is KGHSH and CDR2 is LQKENI. Trimming cost V 5 bases and J 5 bases; bases outside gene matches: 11. This chain's CDR3 is CASSFSGTVGNEKLFF. CDR3 nucleotide sequence: TGTGCCAGCTCATTTTCCGGGACAGTTGGCAATGAAAAACTGTTTTTT.

This chain links TRBV30 with TRBJ1-1; 7 bases map to TRBD1. J lost 4 bases, V lost 6 bases, and 8 bases had no gene match. The CDR3 consists of 13 residues. Per germline, CDR1 GTSNPN and CDR2 SVGIG (reference sequence). As DNA, the CDR3 is TGTGCCTGTCCCCGACAGGGAGGCACTGAAGCTTTCTTT. Its translation is CACPRQGGTEAFF.

V gene TRBV28 combines with J gene TRBJ1-4, with a possible D match to TRBD1 (6 bases). This CDR3 comprises 15 residues. In germline, CDR1 is MDHEN, CDR2 SYDVKM. With 7 bases removed from V and 6 bases from J, the gap between germline ends came to 18 bases. CDR3 nucleotides: TGTGCCAGCAAGCCGGTTGGGGGGCTAGATGAAAAACTGTTTTTT. It encodes CASKPVGGLDEKLFF.

The chain couples TRBV6-5 to TRBJ2-2; D unresolved. V lost 3 bases, J lost 5 bases, and 7 bases lay in between. Germline V gene lookup returns CDR1 MNHEY and CDR2 SVGAGI. This CDR3 is built from 13 residues. CDR3 DNA sequence: TGTGCCAGCAGTTATAGTTTTACCGGGGAGCTGTTTTTT. Amino acids: CASSYSFTGELFF.

The chain recombines TRBV9 with TRBJ1-2; no clear D. This CDR3 is 13 amino acids long. Germline-derived CDR1 and CDR2 are SGDLS and YYNGEE. Trimming took 1 base from V and 8 from J, leaving 12 bases between them. CDR3 nucleotides: TGTGCCAGCAGCGTACCAGCGGCCCACGGCTACACCTTC. The encoded protein is CASSVPAAHGYTF.